These T cell receptor beta chains were read from a single sample in a study of blood T cells in healthy people across ages. One entry per CDR3 protein results from TCRdb running MiXCR on the 5' RACE reads. This sample has about 730,000 distinct CDR3 sequences, with approximately 43% found just once. Specimen: blood. Source of these receptors: a woman aged 60-75 years in good health. The CDR3 runs from the conserved cysteine through the conserved F or W. The D gene is left open where the match is weak. Size is stated for part of the rows, as once, few or many counts, or as a class when the clone is expanded.

len | d_gene | abundance | j_gene | v_gene | CDR3nt | CDR3aa
14 | - | few | TRBJ2-3 | TRBV20-1 | TGCAGTGCTAGAGGTCGCCAGTTCACAGATACGCAGTATTTT | CSARGRQFTDTQYF
13 | - | - | TRBJ2-1 | TRBV20-1 | TGCAGTGCTAGATTTCCGGCCCACAATGAGCAGTTCTTC | CSARFPAHNEQFF
14 | - | - | TRBJ2-1 | TRBV20-1 | TGCAGTGCTGGAGAACCATTCTCCTACAATGAGCAGTTCTTC | CSAGEPFSYNEQFF
17 | - | few | TRBJ2-1 | TRBV5-1 | TGCGCCAGCAGCTTAGATCCTGGGGGGATTACCTACAATGAGCAGTTCTTC | CASSLDPGGITYNEQFF
15 | TRBD2 | - | TRBJ2-1 | TRBV27 | TGTGCCAGCAGTGTCAGCGGGAGTACGTACAATGAGCAGTTCTTC | CASSVSGSTYNEQFF
15 | TRBD1 | - | TRBJ2-7 | TRBV12-3/TRBV12-4 | TGTGCCAGCAGTATCCCCCGGACAGGGCCCTACGAGCAGTACTTC | CASSIPRTGPYEQYF
14 | - | few | TRBJ1-5 | TRBV12-3/TRBV12-4 | TGTGCCAGCAGTTTAAGTGTTTCAGATCAGCCCCAGCATTTT | CASSLSVSDQPQHF
14 | - | - | TRBJ2-7 | TRBV24-1 | TGTGCCACCGGCCCAGCGGGACAAAACTACGAGCAGTACTTC | CATGPAGQNYEQYF
15 | - | - | TRBJ2-1 | TRBV5-1 | TGCGCCAGCAGCTTGGGTAGCGGACCGAACAATGAGCAGTTCTTC | CASSLGSGPNNEQFF
15 | - | few | TRBJ2-1 | TRBV3-1 | TGTGCCAGCACCGAAGATGGGGGGCCATACAATGAGCAGTTCTTC | CASTEDGGPYNEQFF
14 | - | many | TRBJ2-1 | TRBV29-1 | TGCAGCGTTGAAGAAGCCGGGGCATACAATGAGCAGTTCTTC | CSVEEAGAYNEQFF
15 | - | - | TRBJ1-4 | TRBV9 | TGTGCCAGCAGCGTACTTGGGGGGTCTAATGAAAAACTGTTTTTT | CASSVLGGSNEKLFF
15 | - | few | TRBJ1-1 | TRBV6-5 | TGTGCCAGCAGTTACTCCGGACGGGGGAACACTGAAGCTTTCTTT | CASSYSGRGNTEAFF
14 | TRBD1 | few | TRBJ2-7 | TRBV10-2 | TGCGCCAGCAGGACGGGACAGACCAACCACGAGCAGTACTTC | CASRTGQTNHEQYF
16 | - | - | TRBJ1-3 | TRBV7-2 | TGTGCCAGCAGCTTATTACAGGGAGTCAGTGGAAACACCATATATTTT | CASSLLQGVSGNTIYF
15 | TRBD2 | - | TRBJ2-1 | TRBV5-1 | TGCGCCAGCAGCTTCGAGGGGACTAGCTCGGGTGAGCAGTTCTTC | CASSFEGTSSGEQFF
15 | - | few | TRBJ1-2 | TRBV7-9 | TGTGCCAGCAGCTTAGCCTGGGAGTCGAGCTATGGCTACACCTTC | CASSLAWESSYGYTF
17 | TRBD2 | - | TRBJ2-3 | TRBV30 | TGTGCCTGGAGTGCCCCAGGGACTAGCGGATACACAGATACGCAGTATTTT | CAWSAPGTSGYTDTQYF
15 | TRBD1 | few | TRBJ2-1 | TRBV24-1 | TGTGCCACCAGTGATTCTAGGGGGCCTGGCAATGAGCAGTTCTTC | CATSDSRGPGNEQFF
16 | TRBD1 | - | TRBJ2-7 | TRBV18 | TGTGCCAGCTCACCAAAAACCGGGACAGTTTCCTACGAGCAGTACTTC | CASSPKTGTVSYEQYF
13 | - | - | TRBJ1-2 | TRBV28 | TGTGCCAGCAGTCAGACTTCTAACTATGGCTACACCTTC | CASSQTSNYGYTF
15 | TRBD1 | - | TRBJ1-2 | TRBV20-1 | TGCAGTGCTAGAGGGGGGGACAGAGCTAACTATGGCTACACCTTC | CSARGGDRANYGYTF
13 | TRBD2 | - | TRBJ2-4 | TRBV3-1 | TGTGCCAGCAGCCAAACTAGCCGGGGGGAGCAGTACTTC | CASSQTSRGEQYF
12 | - | - | TRBJ2-7 | TRBV12-3/TRBV12-4 | TGTGCCAGCAGTTGGCGGTCCTACGAGCAGTACTTC | CASSWRSYEQYF
16 | - | - | TRBJ1-6 | TRBV7-8 | TGTGCCAGCAGCTTAGGGGGTCAGGGGACTAATTCACCCCTCCACTTT | CASSLGGQGTNSPLHF
13 | - | - | TRBJ1-2 | TRBV27 | TGTGCCAGCAGTGGTCAGGTGAACTATGGCTACACCTTC | CASSGQVNYGYTF
13 | - | - | TRBJ1-5 | TRBV19 | TGTGCCAGTAGTAATTTCGGCGATCAGCCCCAGCATTTT | CASSNFGDQPQHF
17 | - | few | TRBJ2-3 | TRBV20-1 | TGCAGTGCTAGAGGCATCCTCGACTTGTCAAACACAGATACGCAGTATTTT | CSARGILDLSNTDTQYF
14 | - | - | TRBJ2-1 | TRBV3-1 | TGTGCCAGCAGCCAAGGGGGAGGGGGCGGTGAGCAGTTCTTC | CASSQGGGGGEQFF
16 | - | - | TRBJ1-2 | TRBV27 | TGTGCCAGCAGCCGGCGTAACACCCTTCCTTCCTATGGCTACACCTTC | CASSRRNTLPSYGYTF